These T cell receptor beta chains were read from a single sample in a study of a mutant IDH1 vaccine in newly diagnosed glioma. Antigens of these TCRs are unknown. Method: immunoSEQ multiplex PCR; TCRdb's copy keeps in-frame clones and lacks some. The repertoire has tens of thousands of clones, approximately 80% of them found once; the top ten carry 12%. The sample consisted of PBMCs, taken from a glioma patient whose treatment included an IDH1 peptide vaccine. The receptors originated from a man aged 40-49 years with glioma. The CDR3 runs from the conserved cysteine through the conserved F or W. Fields, in order: V gene, J gene, clone size, D gene, CDR3 DNA, CDR3 protein. D genes are given only for firm matches. Part of the rows lack a size; the others show once, few, many or a class for expanded clones.

TRBV9	TRBJ2-1	NA	TRBD2	TGTGCCAGCAGCGCACCGGGGGGGTCAGCCAACTACAATGAGCAGTTCTTC	CASSAPGGSANYNEQFF
TRBV5-1	TRBJ2-2	once	NA	TGCGCCAGCAGCGGGACTTCTAACACCGGGGAGCTGTTTTTT	CASSGTSNTGELFF
TRBV29-1	TRBJ2-2	NA	NA	TGCAGCGTTGATATCGGGACCGGGGAGCTGTTTTTT	CSVDIGTGELFF
TRBV4-1	TRBJ1-4	NA	TRBD1	TGCGCCAGCAGCCCCGAGGGGGCGATGTATGAAAAACTGTTTTTT	CASSPEGAMYEKLFF
TRBV5-1	TRBJ2-5	once	NA	TGCGCCAGCAGCTTGGCCAGGCTCGGGGAGACCCAGTACTTC	CASSLARLGETQYF
TRBV4-1	TRBJ2-1	NA	TRBD2	TGCGCCAGCAGCCTCAAAGCTATAGGTGGGAGGGCCTTCGATGAGCAGTTCTTC	CASSLKAIGGRAFDEQFF
TRBV7-2	TRBJ2-3	NA	TRBD2	TGTGCCAGCAGCCTAACTAGCGGGAGGGATACGCAGTATTTT	CASSLTSGRDTQYF
TRBV5-1	TRBJ2-5	NA	NA	TGCGCCAGCAGCTTGCAGGGGCTACCGCAAGAGACCCAGTACTTC	CASSLQGLPQETQYF
TRBV7-2	TRBJ2-3	NA	NA	TGTGCCAGCGAGCCCAGGGTAGGGACAGATACGCAGTATTTT	CASEPRVGTDTQYF
TRBV14	TRBJ1-1	few	NA	TGTGCCAGCAGCCCCAGGGTGGGGGCGAACACTGAAGCTTTCTTT	CASSPRVGANTEAFF
TRBV13	TRBJ2-5	NA	TRBD1	TGTGCCAGCAGCCATTCTCCAGGGGGCAGGGAGACCCAGTACTTC	CASSHSPGGRETQYF
TRBV10-1	TRBJ2-1	NA	NA	TGCGCCAGCAGTGACCCCGGGAGCTACAATGAGCAGTTCTTC	CASSDPGSYNEQFF
TRBV7-2	TRBJ2-1	NA	NA	TGTGCCAGCAGCTCACTAGCAGGGAGCTCCTACAATGAGCAGTTCTTC	CASSSLAGSSYNEQFF
TRBV4-3	TRBJ2-6	few	NA	TGCGCCAGCAGCCAAGCCGTCACGGTTGGTAGCTCTGGGGCCAACGTCCTGACTTTC	CASSQAVTVGSSGANVLTF
TRBV6-1	TRBJ1-1	NA	NA	TGTGCCAGCAGTTTACAGGTCTCGGGGGACACTGAAGCTTTCTTT	CASSLQVSGDTEAFF
TRBV2	TRBJ2-2	NA	TRBD2	TGTGCCAGCAGAGTGGCGGGGGGTAATTCCGGGGAGCTGTTTTTT	CASRVAGGNSGELFF
TRBV4-2	TRBJ1-2	NA	NA	TGTGCCAGCAGCCCTGAGACAGTTGGGACCTATGGCTACACCTTC	CASSPETVGTYGYTF
TRBV11-2	TRBJ2-7	NA	NA	TGTGCCAGCAGGGGCGTCCGGGAGCAGTACTTC	CASRGVREQYF
TRBV11-2	TRBJ2-1	few	TRBD2	TGTGCCAGCAGCTTAGTAGCGGGAAGGACCCATGAGCAGTTCTTC	CASSLVAGRTHEQFF
TRBV28	TRBJ2-6	NA	TRBD2	TGTGCCAGCAGTTTGAGTGCTAGCGGGCCATACTCTGGGGCCAACGTCCTGACTTTC	CASSLSASGPYSGANVLTF
TRBV19	TRBJ2-7	NA	TRBD2	TGTGCCAGTAGTATTTACGGGGCGGGAGTCCCCAACGAGCAGTACTTC	CASSIYGAGVPNEQYF
TRBV27	TRBJ2-7	few	TRBD2	TGTGCCAGCAGTTCTAATGGGGGGGGCGAGCAGTACTTC	CASSSNGGGEQYF
TRBV10-1	TRBJ2-1	NA	NA	TGCGCCAGCAGTGAGTCGACCAGGTTCCGGCAGTTCTTC	CASSESTRFRQFF
TRBV4-1	TRBJ2-7	NA	TRBD2	TGCGCCAGCAGTGAACCGGGACTAGCATCCTACGAGCAGTACTTC	CASSEPGLASYEQYF
TRBV5-1	TRBJ1-4	NA	NA	TGCGCCAGCAGCACCGCGGGAGGGGCCGATGAAAAACTGTTTTTT	CASSTAGGADEKLFF
TRBV5-5	TRBJ1-1	NA	NA	TGTGCCAGCAGCCCCAACCCGGGGGGCCATAATGAAGCTTTCTTT	CASSPNPGGHNEAFF
TRBV5-1	TRBJ2-5	NA	TRBD2	TGCGCCAGCAGCTTGGCGCTAGCGGAAGAGACCCAGTACTTC	CASSLALAEETQYF
TRBV27	TRBJ2-3	NA	NA	TGTGCCAGCAGTCCCCGCTATGCGGCGGGAGATACGCAGTATTTT	CASSPRYAAGDTQYF
TRBV7-9	TRBJ2-7	NA	TRBD1	TGTGCCAGCAGCCCGGCGACAGGGGATTTTATACTAGGCTACGAGCAGTACTTC	CASSPATGDFILGYEQYF
TRBV25-1	TRBJ1-2	NA	NA	TGTGCCAGCACGCGGGGGCTTCGGGATGGCTACACCTTC	CASTRGLRDGYTF
TRBV30	TRBJ1-3	once	NA	TGTGCCTGGAGTACGAACACCATATATTTT	CAWSTNTIYF
TRBV7-9	TRBJ1-4	NA	TRBD1	TGTGCCAGCAGCCCGCCGGGACAGGGCTCATCTCGTGGTGAAAAACTGTTTTTT	CASSPPGQGSSRGEKLFF
TRBV23-1	TRBJ2-2	NA	NA	TGCGCCAGCAGTCACTCTCTAAGACATTCGAACACCGGGGAGCTGTTTTTT	CASSHSLRHSNTGELFF
TRBV2	TRBJ2-2	NA	NA	TGTGCCAGCAGGGAGTCCTCCGGACGCTTGTCCGGGGAGCTGTTTTTT	CASRESSGRLSGELFF
TRBV18	TRBJ1-5	NA	NA	TGTGCCAGCTCACCTAGCGGGGGGCAAATTCCCCAGCATTTT	CASSPSGGQIPQHF
TRBV6-5	TRBJ2-7	NA	NA	TGTGCCAGCAGTTACCGGCAGGGTAACTTGTACGAGCAGTACTTC	CASSYRQGNLYEQYF
TRBV6-5	TRBJ1-6	NA	NA	TGTGCCAGCAGTTACCTTGGGAATGCTAATTCACCCCTCCACTTT	CASSYLGNANSPLHF
TRBV5-4	TRBJ2-6	NA	NA	TGTGCCAGCAGTCTTATTTCCGGGGCCAACGTCCTGACTTTC	CASSLISGANVLTF
TRBV5-4	TRBJ1-1	once	TRBD1	TGTGCCAGCAGCTTGGCAGGGGGTCGGGATGCTTTCTTT	CASSLAGGRDAFF
TRBV7-6	TRBJ2-1	once	NA	TGTGCCAGCAGCCCACTAAGTTCCATCAATGAGCAGTTCTTC	CASSPLSSINEQFF
TRBV7-6	TRBJ2-2	once	NA	TGTGCCAGCAGCTTACTTCCGGGCCCCGGGCCCGGGGAGCTGTTTTTT	CASSLLPGPGPGELFF
TRBV19	TRBJ2-3	NA	TRBD1	TGTGCCAGTAGTGGCCGACAGGGGGCCACAGATACGCAGTATTTT	CASSGRQGATDTQYF
TRBV30	TRBJ2-2	NA	NA	TGTGCCTGGAGTGCCGAGGAGGGGGCGATTACCGGGGAGCTGTTTTTT	CAWSAEEGAITGELFF
TRBV18	TRBJ1-4	NA	TRBD1	TGTGCCAGCTCGCCGGGACAGGGAAATGAAAAACTGTTTTTT	CASSPGQGNEKLFF
TRBV2	TRBJ1-1	NA	NA	TGTGCCGGTCGGCGGCAGGGTTTCTCCACTGAAGCTTTCTTT	CAGRRQGFSTEAFF
TRBV19	TRBJ1-1	NA	NA	TGTGCCAGTAGCCCACGAAGGGGATGGAACACTGAAGCTTTCTTT	CASSPRRGWNTEAFF
TRBV7-2	TRBJ2-1	NA	TRBD1	TGTGCCAGCAGCCCAGACAGGGCAGGGGGCTCCTACAATGAGCAGTTCTTC	CASSPDRAGGSYNEQFF